Sequencing of this TCR beta chain was carried out in a study of T cells in Graves' hyperthyroidism and ophthalmopathy. Amplification of TCR beta CDR3 regions used RNA as the template. Initially, a first-round RT-PCR of the TCR CDR3 employed the HTBI primer set. MiXCR, applied by TCRdb to the multiplex PCR reads, yields one record per CDR3 protein. The profile covers 640,000 or so distinct CDR3 sequences, with 14% to 15% appearing a single time and around 4% taken by the ten largest. Trimming took off 3 bases at V and 1 base at J, with 7 bases between the two ends. The CDR3 covers 15 residues. Sequencing input: blood. The TCR originated in a middle-aged woman with Graves' ophthalmopathy. This rearrangement joins TRBV12-3 or TRBV12-4 to TRBJ2-6; no clear D gene. DNA for the CDR3: TGTGCCAGCAGTTTTATGGGATCTGGGGCCAACGTCCTGACTTTC. It codes for CASSFMGSGANVLTF.